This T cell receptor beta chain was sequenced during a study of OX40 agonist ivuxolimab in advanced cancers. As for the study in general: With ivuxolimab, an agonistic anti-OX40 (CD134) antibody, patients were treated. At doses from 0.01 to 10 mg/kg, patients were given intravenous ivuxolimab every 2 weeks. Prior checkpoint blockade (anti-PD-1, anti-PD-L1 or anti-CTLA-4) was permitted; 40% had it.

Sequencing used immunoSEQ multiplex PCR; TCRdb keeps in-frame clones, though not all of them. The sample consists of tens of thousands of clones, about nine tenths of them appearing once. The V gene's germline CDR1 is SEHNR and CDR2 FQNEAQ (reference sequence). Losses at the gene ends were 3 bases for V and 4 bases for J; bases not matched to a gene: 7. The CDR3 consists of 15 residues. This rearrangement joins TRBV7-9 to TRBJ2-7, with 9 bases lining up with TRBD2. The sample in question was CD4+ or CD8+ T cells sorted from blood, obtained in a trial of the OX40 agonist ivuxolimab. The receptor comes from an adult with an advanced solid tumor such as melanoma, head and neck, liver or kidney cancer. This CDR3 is CASSFGPSGNYEQYF. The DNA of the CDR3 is TGTGCCAGCAGCTTCGGGCCTAGCGGGAATTACGAGCAGTACTTC.